The 6 T cell receptor beta chains below come from one sample, sequenced in a study of PD-1 blockade in classical Hodgkin lymphoma. The time point here: cycle 4 day 1 (C4D1), after more than five weeks of nivolumab. In every patient, relapse followed autologous stem cell transplantation, while exposure to brentuximab vedotin differed. Using immunoSEQ multiplex PCR, the repertoire was profiled, and TCRdb retains in-frame clones only, with some absent. The table lists some 96,000 clones, about 93% of them singletons. The material was peripheral blood mononuclear cells (PBMCs), obtained before the fourth cycle of nivolumab. The receptors stem from a human donor with classical Hodgkin lymphoma.

The chain has TRBV7-2 and TRBJ2-7, with TRBD2 matching over 7 bases. Looked up from germline, CDR1 is SGHTA and CDR2 is FQGNSA. V gave up 5 bases and J gave up 3 bases; unmatched junction bases: 13. This CDR3 region has 16 residues. The DNA for the CDR3 is TGTGCCAGCAGCGCCGACGGCGGGGCTAGCGGCTACGAGCAGTACTTC. Translating gives CASSADGGASGYEQYF.

This chain uses TRBV11-3 with TRBJ2-1; D tentatively fits TRBD1 or TRBD2 (5 bases each). The germline V gene has CDR1 SGHNT and CDR2 YENEEA. The CDR3 spans 18 residues. Deletions cut 1 base from V and 0 bases from J, with 16 bases between. The CDR3 DNA sequence: TGTGCCAGCAGCTTAGGGGGGTTTAGTGGCCTCTCCTACAATGAGCAGTTCTTC. It encodes CASSLGGFSGLSYNEQFF.

The chain uses TRBV5-5 and TRBJ2-2, with 9 bases that match TRBD1. Germline V CDR1 and CDR2: SGHKS, YYEKEE (reference sequence). This CDR3 comprises 17 residues. Trimming took 3 bases from V and 1 from J; bases not matched to a gene: 7. The CDR3 DNA follows: TGTGCCAGCAGCTCGGGAGGACAGGGGTTGAACACCGGGGAGCTGTTTTTT. Its protein is CASSSGGQGLNTGELFF.

The V and J genes are TRBV2 and TRBJ1-5, with TRBD1 matching 11 bases. In germline, CDR1 is SNHLY, CDR2 FYNNEI. J was trimmed by 0 bases and V by 3 bases; bases with no gene match: 13. This CDR3 comprises 20 residues. This chain's CDR3 is CASSEGLGAGQGVSNQPQHF. The CDR3 DNA follows: TGTGCCAGCAGTGAGGGGCTTGGTGCGGGACAGGGGGTTAGCAATCAGCCCCAGCATTTT.

The chain employs TRBV6-1 and TRBJ2-7; 8 bases map to TRBD1. The germline V gene has CDR1 MNHNS and CDR2 SASEGT. V was clipped by 8 bases and J by 4 bases; unmatched bases: 7. The CDR3 is made up of 13 amino acids. CDR3 DNA: TGTGCCAGCCGGACAGGGCCGATATACGAGCAGTACTTC. The encoded protein is CASRTGPIYEQYF.

This chain links TRBV6-5 with TRBJ2-7, with D tentatively TRBD2 (6 bases). Germline-derived CDR1 and CDR2 are MNHEY and SVGAGI. Between the trimmed V and J ends, which lost 6 bases and 5 bases, there was a span of 17 bases. The CDR3 covers 14 residues. The CDR3 region has the DNA TGTGCCAGCAGACAGGAGGGGCTTAGTCACGAGCAGTACTTC. This encodes CASRQEGLSHEQYF.